These T cell receptor beta chains were read from a single sample in a study of shared clonotypes between healthy human individuals. Method: immunoSEQ multiplex PCR; TCRdb's copy keeps in-frame clones and lacks some. Here the sample spans approximately 700,000 clones, around 73% being singletons. Input material: memory CD4+ T cells sorted from blood. All receptors come from a young woman in good health. Each CDR3 is given with its conserved first and last residue. D genes are given only for firm matches. The size field is filled for only some rows; it gives once, few, many or a size class.

>TRBJ1-1|TRBV20-1|few|-
TGCAGTGCTCCGGGGGGAACTGAAGCTTTCTTT
CSAPGGTEAFF
>TRBJ1-2|TRBV19|-|TRBD1
TGTGCCAGTAGGACGACAGGGGACTATGGCTACACCTTC
CASRTTGDYGYTF
>TRBJ2-7|TRBV7-2|few|-
TGTGCCAGCAGCTCAAAATCCTCGACTAGTGGCGAGCAGTACTTC
CASSSKSSTSGEQYF
>TRBJ2-1|TRBV11-2|-|-
TGTGCCAGCAGCTCGACTAGTCATGAGCAGTTCTTC
CASSSTSHEQFF
>TRBJ2-3|TRBV28|-|-
TGTGCCATTCGACAGGCGAACACAGATACGCAGTATTTT
CAIRQANTDTQYF
>TRBJ1-1|TRBV5-6|once|TRBD1
TGTGCCAGCAGCAGGGGACAGTACATGAACACTGAAGCTTTCTTT
CASSRGQYMNTEAFF
>TRBJ1-4|TRBV27|few|-
TGTGCCAGCAGAACCGCTTCTGACAGCGGGTTCCAACTGTTTTTT
CASRTASDSGFQLFF
>TRBJ1-5|TRBV7-8|-|-
TGTGCCAGCAGCTCTACGGGACAAATCTTTCAGCCCCAGCATTTT
CASSSTGQIFQPQHF
>TRBJ2-7|TRBV5-1|-|-
TGCGCCAGCAGCTTGGAGGGACAAGTACCTTACGAGCAGTACTTC
CASSLEGQVPYEQYF
>TRBJ2-5|TRBV5-6|few|-
TGTGCCAGCAGCTCCCCGGGTGGCCAAGAGACCCAGTACTTC
CASSSPGGQETQYF
>TRBJ2-1|TRBV18|-|TRBD1
TGTGCCAGCTCAGGGGGACAGGGCTACAATGAGCAGTTCTTC
CASSGGQGYNEQFF
>TRBJ2-1|TRBV7-3|-|-
TGTGCCAGCAGCTTATTGGCTAGCGTCCATGAGCAGTTCTTC
CASSLLASVHEQFF
>TRBJ2-2|TRBV14|-|-
TGTGCCAGCAGCCAAGCAGGGGCCTCTATTTCCGGGGAGCTGTTTTTT
CASSQAGASISGELFF
>TRBJ2-5|TRBV19|-|-
TGTGCCAGTAGTTCAAGAGAGACCCAGTACTTC
CASSSRETQYF
>TRBJ2-1|TRBV2|-|-
TGTGCCAGCAGGAAGAGACTAGACAACCCCAATGAGCAGTTCTTC
CASRKRLDNPNEQFF
>TRBJ1-4|TRBV28|-|TRBD1
TGTGCCAGCAGTAACCGACAGGGGCCGCGCGAAAAACTGTTTTTT
CASSNRQGPREKLFF
>TRBJ2-6|TRBV25-1|-|TRBD1
TGTGCCAGCAGTGATTGGACAGGAGGTGGCGGGGCCAACGTCCTGACTTTC
CASSDWTGGGGANVLTF
>TRBJ1-4|TRBV6-5|-|-
TGTGCCAGCAGTTACACCGACGCGGCTAATGAAAAACTGTTTTTT
CASSYTDAANEKLFF
>TRBJ2-3|TRBV19|-|TRBD2
TGTGCCAGTAGTGCAGGACTAGCGGGACTTACAGATACGCAGTATTTT
CASSAGLAGLTDTQYF
>TRBJ2-1|TRBV6-1|-|TRBD2
TGTGCCATCTCGGGGGGGTACGAGCAGTTCTTC
CAISGGYEQFF
>TRBJ2-1|TRBV7-9|-|-
TGTGCCAGCAGCCCTATTAGCTCCTACAATGAGCAGTTCTTC
CASSPISSYNEQFF
>TRBJ2-1|TRBV7-6|few|-
TGTGCCAGCAGCTTAGTAGGAGCGGACCCTACCTACAATGAGCAGTTCTTC
CASSLVGADPTYNEQFF
>TRBJ1-3|TRBV19|-|-
TGTGCCAGTAGTATATCGCGGGCATCTGGAAACACCATATATTTT
CASSISRASGNTIYF
>TRBJ1-1|TRBV19|-|-
TGTGCCAGTAGTCAGGACTGGAACACTGAAGCTTTCTTT
CASSQDWNTEAFF
>TRBJ2-1|TRBV11-1|-|TRBD2
TGTGCCAGCAGACGTTCTAGCGGGGGGATAGGCTACAATGAGCAGTTCTTC
CASRRSSGGIGYNEQFF
>TRBJ2-2|TRBV9|-|TRBD2
TGTGCCAGCGGGAGGGCCAACGGGGAGCTGTTTTTT
CASGRANGELFF
>TRBJ2-7|TRBV7-9|-|-
TGTGCCAGCAGCTTAGAGGTCAGGACCTACGAGCAGTACTTC
CASSLEVRTYEQYF
>TRBJ2-1|TRBV27|-|-
TGTGCCAGCACCTCACTATTCCGGCGGCCCCATGAGCAGTTCTTC
CASTSLFRRPHEQFF
>TRBJ1-2|TRBV7-2|-|-
TGTGCCAGCAGCTTAGGGTTAGATCAGGGTGGCTACACCTTC
CASSLGLDQGGYTF
>TRBJ2-7|TRBV18|-|-
TGTGCCAGCTCACCACCTATACAGAGAGGTTCCTACGAGCAGTACTTC
CASSPPIQRGSYEQYF
>TRBJ2-1|TRBV29-1|-|-
TGCAGCGGTGACAGAGGGTATGGATACAATGAGCAGTTCTTC
CSGDRGYGYNEQFF
>TRBJ2-7|TRBV27|-|-
TGTGCCAGCAGTTTATCAGAGGCCAAGCCGCAGTACTTC
CASSLSEAKPQYF
>TRBJ2-2|TRBV5-1|-|TRBD2
TGCGCCAGCATGGCGGGAGTGAACACCGGGGAGCTGTTTTTT
CASMAGVNTGELFF
>TRBJ1-4|TRBV18|once|TRBD1
TGTGCCAGCTCAACCGCATCGGGACAGTATGAAAAACTGTTTTTT
CASSTASGQYEKLFF
>TRBJ1-1|TRBV5-6|-|-
TGTGCCAGCAGCCTAACGAACACTGAAGCTTTCTTT
CASSLTNTEAFF
>TRBJ2-7|TRBV7-2|-|-
TGTGCCAGTCAGGGGGGAAGCTCCTACGAGCAGTACTTC
CASQGGSSYEQYF
>TRBJ2-5|TRBV7-7|-|-
TGTGCCAGCAGCTTGGTTAGGAGCTCCCCAGAGACCCAGTACTTC
CASSLVRSSPETQYF
>TRBJ1-5|TRBV7-2|once|-
TGTGCCAGCAGCTTAGTGGGTGTTCAGCCCCAGCATTTT
CASSLVGVQPQHF
>TRBJ2-7|TRBV7-2|-|-
TGTGCCAGCAGCCCCAGCCAGGGTCCCTACGAGCAGTACTTC
CASSPSQGPYEQYF
>TRBJ2-1|TRBV7-9|few|TRBD2
TGTGCCAGCAGCTTAGGGCTAGCGGGAGTCGTGGAGCAGTTCTTC
CASSLGLAGVVEQFF
>TRBJ1-2|TRBV20-1|once|-
TGCAGTGCTCAAAGGGACTATGGCTACACCTTC
CSAQRDYGYTF
>TRBJ2-5|TRBV19|once|-
TGTGCCAGTAATGCGTTGGGTGGGCAAGAGACCCAGTACTTC
CASNALGGQETQYF
>TRBJ2-7|TRBV9|once|TRBD2
TGTGCCAGCAGCGTAGGGGGACTAGCGGGAGGCTACGAGCAGTACTTC
CASSVGGLAGGYEQYF
>TRBJ2-3|TRBV7-3|-|TRBD2
TGTGCCAGCAGCCCCGGGACTAGTGGAGATACGCAGTATTTT
CASSPGTSGDTQYF
>TRBJ2-7|TRBV7-2|-|-
TGTGCCAGCAGCTATACGGCCTACGAGCAGTACTTC
CASSYTAYEQYF
>TRBJ2-7|TRBV28|many|-
TGTGCCAGCAGCCTCGCCGGGACGGATACCTACGAGCAGTACTTC
CASSLAGTDTYEQYF